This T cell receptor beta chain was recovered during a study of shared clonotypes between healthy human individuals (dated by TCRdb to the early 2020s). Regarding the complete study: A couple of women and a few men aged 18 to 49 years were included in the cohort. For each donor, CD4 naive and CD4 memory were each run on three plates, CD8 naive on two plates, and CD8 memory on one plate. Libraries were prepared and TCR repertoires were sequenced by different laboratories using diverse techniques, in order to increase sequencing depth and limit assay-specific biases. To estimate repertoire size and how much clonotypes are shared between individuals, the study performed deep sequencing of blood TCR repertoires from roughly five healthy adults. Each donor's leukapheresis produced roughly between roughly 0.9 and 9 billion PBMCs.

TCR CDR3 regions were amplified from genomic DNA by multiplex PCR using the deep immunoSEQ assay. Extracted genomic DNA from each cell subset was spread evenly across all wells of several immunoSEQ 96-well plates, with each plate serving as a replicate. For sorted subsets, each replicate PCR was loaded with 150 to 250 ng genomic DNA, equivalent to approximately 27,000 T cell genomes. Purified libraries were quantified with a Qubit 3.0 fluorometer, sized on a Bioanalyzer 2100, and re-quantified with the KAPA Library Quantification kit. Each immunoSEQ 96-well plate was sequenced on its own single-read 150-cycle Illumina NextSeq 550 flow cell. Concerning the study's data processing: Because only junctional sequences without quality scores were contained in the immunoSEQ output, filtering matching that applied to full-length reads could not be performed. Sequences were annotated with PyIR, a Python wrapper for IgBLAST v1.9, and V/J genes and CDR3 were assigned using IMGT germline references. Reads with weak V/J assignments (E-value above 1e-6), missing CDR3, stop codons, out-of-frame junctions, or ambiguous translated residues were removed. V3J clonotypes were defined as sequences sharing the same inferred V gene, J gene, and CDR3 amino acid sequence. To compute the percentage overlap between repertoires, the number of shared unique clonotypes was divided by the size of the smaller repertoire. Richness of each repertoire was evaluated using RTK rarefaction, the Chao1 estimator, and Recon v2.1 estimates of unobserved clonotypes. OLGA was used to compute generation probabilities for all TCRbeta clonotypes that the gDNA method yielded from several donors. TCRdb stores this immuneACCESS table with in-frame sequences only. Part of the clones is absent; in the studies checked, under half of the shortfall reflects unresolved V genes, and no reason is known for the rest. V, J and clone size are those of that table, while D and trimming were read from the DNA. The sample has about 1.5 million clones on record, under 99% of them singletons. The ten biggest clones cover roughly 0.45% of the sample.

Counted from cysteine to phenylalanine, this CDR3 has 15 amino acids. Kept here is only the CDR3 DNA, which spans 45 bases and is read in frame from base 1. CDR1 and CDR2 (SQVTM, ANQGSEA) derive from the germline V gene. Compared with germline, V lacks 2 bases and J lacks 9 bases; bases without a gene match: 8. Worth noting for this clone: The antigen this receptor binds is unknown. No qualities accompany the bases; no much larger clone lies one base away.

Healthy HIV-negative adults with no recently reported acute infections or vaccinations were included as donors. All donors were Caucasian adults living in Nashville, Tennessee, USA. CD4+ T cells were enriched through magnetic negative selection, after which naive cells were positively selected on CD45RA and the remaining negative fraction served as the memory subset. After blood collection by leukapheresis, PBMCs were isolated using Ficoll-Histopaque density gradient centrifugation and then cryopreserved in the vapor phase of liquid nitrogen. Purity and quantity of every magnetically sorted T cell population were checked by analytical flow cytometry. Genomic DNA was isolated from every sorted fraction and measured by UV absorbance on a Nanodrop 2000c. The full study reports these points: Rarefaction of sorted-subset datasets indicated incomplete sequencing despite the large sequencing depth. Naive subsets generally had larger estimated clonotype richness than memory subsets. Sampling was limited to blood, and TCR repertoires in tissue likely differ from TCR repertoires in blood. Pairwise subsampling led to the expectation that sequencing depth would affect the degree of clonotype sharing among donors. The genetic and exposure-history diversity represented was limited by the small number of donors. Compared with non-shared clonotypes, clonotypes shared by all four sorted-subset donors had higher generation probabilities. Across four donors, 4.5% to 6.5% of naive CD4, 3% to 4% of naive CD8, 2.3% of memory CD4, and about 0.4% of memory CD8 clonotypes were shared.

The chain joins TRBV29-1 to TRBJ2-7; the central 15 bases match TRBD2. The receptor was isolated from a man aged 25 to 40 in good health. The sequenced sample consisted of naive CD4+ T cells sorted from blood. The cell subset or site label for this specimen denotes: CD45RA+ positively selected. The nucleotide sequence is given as TGCAGCGTTGAAAACGGACTAGCGGGAGGGCCAGGGCAGTACTTC. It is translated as CSVENGLAGGPGQYF.